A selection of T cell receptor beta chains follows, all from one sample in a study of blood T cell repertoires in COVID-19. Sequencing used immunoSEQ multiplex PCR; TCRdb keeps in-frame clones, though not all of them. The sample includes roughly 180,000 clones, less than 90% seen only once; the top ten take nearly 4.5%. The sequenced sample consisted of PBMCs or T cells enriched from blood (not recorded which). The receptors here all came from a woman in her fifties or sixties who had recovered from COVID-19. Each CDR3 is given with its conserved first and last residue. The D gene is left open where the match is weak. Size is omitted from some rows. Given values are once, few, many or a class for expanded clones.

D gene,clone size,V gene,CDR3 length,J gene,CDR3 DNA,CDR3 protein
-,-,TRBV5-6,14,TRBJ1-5,TGTGCCAGCAGCTTGGGACAGGACTATCAGCCCCAGCATTTT,CASSLGQDYQPQHF
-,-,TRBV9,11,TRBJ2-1,TGTGCCAGCAGCGCGGCGGGAGAGCAGTTCTTC,CASSAAGEQFF
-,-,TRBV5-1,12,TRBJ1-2,TGCGCCAGCAGCTCTGTCGGGTATGGCTACACCTTC,CASSSVGYGYTF
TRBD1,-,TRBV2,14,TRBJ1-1,TGTGCCAGCAGGACGACCGGGACAGGGTCTGAAGCTTTCTTT,CASRTTGTGSEAFF
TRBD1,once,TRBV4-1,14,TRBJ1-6,TGCGCCAGCAGCCAGGGACAGTCAAATTCACCCCTCCACTTT,CASSQGQSNSPLHF
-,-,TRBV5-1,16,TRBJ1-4,TGCGCCAGCAGCTCGGGACAAGGGCCGGCTAATGAAAAACTGTTTTTT,CASSSGQGPANEKLFF
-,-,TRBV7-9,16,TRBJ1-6,TGTGCCAGCAGTTTTGACAGCCTCTCCTATAATTCACCCCTCCACTTT,CASSFDSLSYNSPLHF
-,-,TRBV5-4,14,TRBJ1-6,TGTGCCAGCAGCTTGGTTCAATATAATTCACCCCTCCACTTT,CASSLVQYNSPLHF
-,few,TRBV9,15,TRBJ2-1,TGTGCCAGCAGCGTAGAAGGCGGTTCCTACAATGAGCAGTTCTTC,CASSVEGGSYNEQFF
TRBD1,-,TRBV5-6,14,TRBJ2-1,TGTGCCAGCAGCTCCGGGACAGCTTTGCGTGGGCAGTTCTTC,CASSSGTALRGQFF
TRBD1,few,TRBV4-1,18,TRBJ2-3,TGCGCCAGCAGCCATGGGAGCACGGGACAGGGTATTCGGGATACGCAGTATTTT,CASSHGSTGQGIRDTQYF
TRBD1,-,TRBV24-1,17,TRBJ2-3,TGTGCCACCAGTGAGGGGGGACAGGGGGGGTTGTCAGATACGCAGTATTTT,CATSEGGQGGLSDTQYF
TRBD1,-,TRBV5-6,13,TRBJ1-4,TGTGCCAGCAGCTACGACAGGGGTGAAAAACTGTTTTTT,CASSYDRGEKLFF
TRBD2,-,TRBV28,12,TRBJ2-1,TGTGCCAGCAGTCCACCGGGGGGGACGAAGTTCTTC,CASSPPGGTKFF
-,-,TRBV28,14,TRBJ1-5,TGTGCCAGCAGCCCCGACAGCCCGAATCAGCCCCAGCATTTT,CASSPDSPNQPQHF
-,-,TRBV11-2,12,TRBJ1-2,TGTGCCAGCAGCTTAGACAGGGCAGGGCGCACCTTC,CASSLDRAGRTF
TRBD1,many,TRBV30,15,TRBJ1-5,TGTGCCTGGACCCGTGGGGACAGGGATTTCCAGCCCCAGCATTTT,CAWTRGDRDFQPQHF
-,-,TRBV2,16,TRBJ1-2,TGTGCCAGCAGTGAATATGGAGCCGGAGCTAACTATGGCTACACCTTC,CASSEYGAGANYGYTF
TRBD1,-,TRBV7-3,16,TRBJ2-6,TGTGCCAGCAGCAGGGACAGGCCTTCTGGGGCCAACGTCCTGACTTTC,CASSRDRPSGANVLTF
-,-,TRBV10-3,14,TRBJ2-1,TGTGCCATCAGTGAATGGAGGGAGGACGATGAGCAGTTCTTC,CAISEWREDDEQFF
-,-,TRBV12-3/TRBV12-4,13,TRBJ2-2,TGTGCCAGCAGTTTAATTAACAGGGTGGAGCTGTTTTTT,CASSLINRVELFF
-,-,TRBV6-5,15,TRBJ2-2,TGTGCCAGCAGTCCCCGGGGGAGCCCCCCCGGGGAGCTGTTTTTT,CASSPRGSPPGELFF
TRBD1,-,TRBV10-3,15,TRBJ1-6,TGTGCCATCAGTGAGGGGGACAGGGCCACTTCACCCCTCCACTTT,CAISEGDRATSPLHF
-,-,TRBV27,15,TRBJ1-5,TGTGCCAGCAGCCCCCTCGGGACTCTTAATCAGCCCCAGCATTTT,CASSPLGTLNQPQHF
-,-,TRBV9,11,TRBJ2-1,TGTGCCAGCAGCGTTCATCAGGAGCAGTTCTTC,CASSVHQEQFF
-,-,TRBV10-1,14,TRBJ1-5,TGCGCCAGCAGTGAGGAGGCCGAGAATCAGCCCCAGCATTTT,CASSEEAENQPQHF
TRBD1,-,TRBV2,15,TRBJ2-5,TGTGCCAGCAGTGAAACTGGACAGGCGGGAGAGACCCAGTACTTC,CASSETGQAGETQYF
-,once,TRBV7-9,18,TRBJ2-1,TGTGCCAGCAGCTTAGGTCACCAGGTGGTAGCGACCTACAATGAGCAGTTCTTC,CASSLGHQVVATYNEQFF
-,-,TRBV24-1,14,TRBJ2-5,-,CATSDSGQGETQYF
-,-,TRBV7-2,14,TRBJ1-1,TGTGCCAGCAGCTCCGAGGAAGCGAACACTGAAGCTTTCTTT,CASSSEEANTEAFF
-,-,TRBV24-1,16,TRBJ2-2,TGTGCCACCAGTGATCCCTACGGTTACTCCACCGGGGAGCTGTTTTTT,CATSDPYGYSTGELFF
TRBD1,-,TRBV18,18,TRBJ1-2,TGTGCCAGCTCACCTGACCGGGACAGGGGATCGGCTAACTATGGCTACACCTTC,CASSPDRDRGSANYGYTF
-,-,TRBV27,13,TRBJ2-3,TGTGCCAGCAGTTTTAGGGAGATGGATACGCAGTATTTT,CASSFREMDTQYF
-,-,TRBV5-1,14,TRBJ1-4,TGCGCCAGCAGCTTATGGGGGGGTTTTGAAAAACTGTTTTTT,CASSLWGGFEKLFF
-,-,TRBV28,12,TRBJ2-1,TGTGCCAGCAGCGCTGCCGGGGACTCCACATTCTTC,CASSAAGDSTFF
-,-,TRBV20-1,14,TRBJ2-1,TGCAGTGCTAGTAAAATAGCGTTGAGCAATGAGCAGTTCTTC,CSASKIALSNEQFF
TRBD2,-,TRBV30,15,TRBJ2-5,TGTGCCTGGAGTGGTTGGGGACTAGGGCAAGAGACCCAGTACTTC,CAWSGWGLGQETQYF
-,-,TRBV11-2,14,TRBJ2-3,TGTGCCAGCAGCTTATCAGGGGATCCAGATACGCAGTATTTT,CASSLSGDPDTQYF
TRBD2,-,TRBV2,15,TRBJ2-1,TGTGCCAGCAGACCCGGGACTAGCGGGATCGATGAGCAGTTCTTC,CASRPGTSGIDEQFF
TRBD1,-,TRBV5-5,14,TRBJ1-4,TGTGCCAGCAGCTCCGACAGGGGAGGCGAAAAACTGTTTTTT,CASSSDRGGEKLFF
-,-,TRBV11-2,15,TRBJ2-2,TGTGCCAGCAGCTTAGGGACTAAGAACACCGGGGAGCTGTTTTTT,CASSLGTKNTGELFF
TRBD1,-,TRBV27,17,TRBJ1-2,TGTGCCAGCAGTCCTAGAACCGGACAGGGAGCTAACTATGGCTACACCTTC,CASSPRTGQGANYGYTF
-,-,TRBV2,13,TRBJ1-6,TGTGCCAGCAGTGAAGCTCGGAATTCACCCCTCCACTTT,CASSEARNSPLHF
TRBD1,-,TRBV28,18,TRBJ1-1,TGTGCCAGTACTCCTGTTACCCCCGCACGGGACAGGGTCACTGAAGCTTTCTTT,CASTPVTPARDRVTEAFF
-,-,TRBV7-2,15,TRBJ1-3,TGTGCCAGCAGCTCAGGAGGTTATCCCGGAAACACCATATATTTT,CASSSGGYPGNTIYF
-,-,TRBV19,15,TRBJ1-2,TGTGCCAGTAGTATCACCCGGGTCAGAGGCTATGGCTACACCTTC,CASSITRVRGYGYTF
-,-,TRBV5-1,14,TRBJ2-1,TGCGCCAGCAGCTTGTTCAAATCCTACAATGAGCAGTTCTTC,CASSLFKSYNEQFF
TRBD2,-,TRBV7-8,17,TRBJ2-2,TGTGCCAGCAGCTTAGCCGGCGGGAGGATCTCCACCGGGGAGCTGTTTTTT,CASSLAGGRISTGELFF
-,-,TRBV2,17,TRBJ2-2,TGTGCCAGCAGTGCGTTGTCACAGGAACTAAACACCGGGGAGCTGTTTTTT,CASSALSQELNTGELFF